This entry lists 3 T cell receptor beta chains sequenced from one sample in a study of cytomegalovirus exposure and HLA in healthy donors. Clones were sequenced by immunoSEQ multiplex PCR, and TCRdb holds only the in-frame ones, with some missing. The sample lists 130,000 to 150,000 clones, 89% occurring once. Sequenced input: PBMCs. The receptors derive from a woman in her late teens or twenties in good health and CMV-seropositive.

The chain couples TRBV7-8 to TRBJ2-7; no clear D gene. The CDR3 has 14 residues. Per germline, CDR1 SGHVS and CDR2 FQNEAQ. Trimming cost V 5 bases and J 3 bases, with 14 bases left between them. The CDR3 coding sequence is TGTGCCAGCAGCCCAGGCCAAGAGTACTACGAGCAGTACTTC. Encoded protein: CASSPGQEYYEQYF.

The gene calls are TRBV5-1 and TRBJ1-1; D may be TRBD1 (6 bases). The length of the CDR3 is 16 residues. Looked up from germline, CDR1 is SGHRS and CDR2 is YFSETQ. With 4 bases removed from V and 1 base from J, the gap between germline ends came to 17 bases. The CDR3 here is CASSTRPGTPNTEAFF. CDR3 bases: TGCGCCAGCAGCACCCGCCCCGGGACACCGAACACTGAAGCTTTCTTT. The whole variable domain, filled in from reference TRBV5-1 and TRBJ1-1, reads KAGVTQTPRYLIKTRGQQVTLSCSPISGHRSVSWYQQTPGQGLQFLFEYFSETQRNKGNFPGRFSGRQFSNSRSEMNVSTLELGDSALYLCASSTRPGTPNTEAFFGQGTRLTVV.

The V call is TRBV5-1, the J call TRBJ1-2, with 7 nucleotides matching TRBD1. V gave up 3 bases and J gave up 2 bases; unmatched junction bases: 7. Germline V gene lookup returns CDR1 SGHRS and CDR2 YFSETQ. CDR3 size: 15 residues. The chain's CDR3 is CASSSGQPGNYGYTF. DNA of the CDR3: TGCGCCAGCAGCTCGGGACAGCCTGGGAACTATGGCTACACCTTC.